A single sample gave rise to the 11 T cell receptor beta chains below, sequenced in a study of technical replicates of blood from several donors. TCRdb keeps only in-frame clones here, not all; method: immunoSEQ multiplex PCR. The sample shows approximately 82,000 clones, roughly 95% of them seen only once. The material sequenced was T cells isolated from PBMCs. Receptors were obtained from a human donor in good health.

CDR3 coding DNA: TGTGCCAGCAGCTTCGGGGGGGAAAGCGGCTACACCTTC. This sequence encodes CASSFGGESGYTF. This rearrangement joins TRBV5-6 to TRBJ1-2, with a weak D call TRBD1 (5 bases). V was pared by 2 bases and J by 8 bases, with 13 bases between. The CDR3 has 13 residues. Germline CDR1 SGHDT, CDR2 YYEEEE.

J is TRBJ1-1 and V is TRBV19; the match to TRBD1 covers 8 bases. V lost 10 bases to trimming and J lost 0 bases; unmatched junction nucleotides: 10. Germline CDR1 and CDR2: LNHDA and SQIVND (reference sequence). This CDR3 has 15 residues. The CDR3 is CATKDRAIMNTEAFF. CDR3 DNA: TGTGCCACCAAGGACAGGGCCATTATGAACACTGAAGCTTTCTTT.

The rearrangement uses TRBV5-1 and TRBJ2-5; 7 nucleotides align to TRBD2. This CDR3 spans 14 amino acids. The V and J ends lost 4 bases and 4 bases, in that order; junction bases with no gene match: 7. Germline V gives CDR1 SGHRS, CDR2 YFSETQ. The CDR3 DNA is TGCGCCAGCAGCAAGACTAGCTCGGGAGAGACCCAGTACTTC. Translated, it gives CASSKTSSGETQYF.

The chain joins TRBV6-5 to TRBJ2-7; 9 nucleotides match TRBD2. V lost 4 bases and J lost 5; bases outside the gene matches: 6. Germline lookup yields CDR1 MNHEY and CDR2 SVGAGI. The CDR3 is 14 residues long. For the CDR3, the DNA is TGTGCCAGCAGTTCTCTGCGGGAGGGAAACGAGCAGTACTTC. It yields the protein CASSSLREGNEQYF.

The chain has TRBV6-5 and TRBJ1-1, with a possible D match to TRBD1 (6 bases). Trimming removed 5 bases at V and 4 bases at J, with 14 bases between. CDR3 length: 14 amino acids. Germline V gene lookup returns CDR1 MNHEY and CDR2 SVGAGI. In nucleotides, the CDR3 is TGTGCCAGCAGTATCAACAGGGTAGGCACTGAAGCTTTCTTT. Encoded protein: CASSINRVGTEAFF.

This rearrangement joins TRBV28 to TRBJ2-7, with 8 positions matching TRBD1. Trimming at V came to 6 bases and at J to 3 bases, leaving 10 bases not matched to a gene. Germline V CDR1 and CDR2: MDHEN, SYDVKM. The CDR3 is made up of 15 amino acids. CDR3 residues: CASRGLGQGIYEQYF. The DNA of the CDR3 is TGTGCCAGCAGGGGCTTAGGACAGGGAATCTACGAGCAGTACTTC.

The chain links TRBV5-1 to TRBJ2-5; D is possibly TRBD2 (6 bases). Germline CDR1 SGHRS, CDR2 YFSETQ. This CDR3 has 13 residues. The V gene lost 0 bases and the J gene lost 3 bases, with 6 bases spanning the gap. The CDR3 protein is CASSLGGEETQYF. CDR3 nucleotide sequence: TGCGCCAGCAGCTTGGGCGGGGAAGAGACCCAGTACTTC.

The chain combines TRBV29-1 with TRBJ2-7; 7 positions match TRBD2. The J segment lost 6 bases and the V segment lost 3 bases, leaving 11 bases of the junction unmatched. Germline CDR1 reads SQVTM; CDR2 reads ANQGSEA. This CDR3 comprises 14 residues. CDR3 sequence: CSVEEVPGLGEQYF. The CDR3 bases are TGCAGCGTTGAGGAGGTCCCAGGACTAGGCGAGCAGTACTTC.

This rearrangement joins TRBV29-1 to TRBJ2-5; 7 nucleotides agree with TRBD1. The junction had 7 bases not matched to a gene; V was cut back by 4 bases and J by 5 bases. CDR1 and CDR2 (germline): SQVTM, ANQGSEA. The CDR3 has 13 amino acids. The CDR3 DNA is TGCAGCGTTGTCGGGACAGCCGGGGAGACCCAGTACTTC. This encodes CSVVGTAGETQYF.

J is TRBJ2-3 and V is TRBV7-3; 11 bases are a match to TRBD2. With 3 bases clipped from V and 2 bases from J, the junction kept 7 bases outside the gene matches. The CDR3 spans 17 residues. CDR1 is SGHTA and CDR2 is FQGTGA in the germline V gene. The CDR3 bases are TGTGCCAGCAGCTTGGGAACTAGCGGGAGACACACAGATACGCAGTATTTT. Its protein product is CASSLGTSGRHTDTQYF.

The V and J genes are TRBV10-3 and TRBJ2-2; 7 bases are shared with TRBD2. CDR1 ENHRY and CDR2 SYGVKD come from the germline V gene. Trimming removed 7 bases from V and 3 bases from J; junction bases left unmatched: 14. This CDR3 contains 17 residues. The CDR3 spells CAINNRRERYDTGELFF. The CDR3 bases are TGTGCCATCAACAATAGGCGGGAGAGGTACGACACCGGGGAGCTGTTTTTT.